Sequencing of this T cell receptor beta chain was carried out in a study of regulatory T cells in long-lasting Graves disease. Looking at the study overall: Graves' patients who were just diagnosed had used antithyroid drugs for under 3 months. Study-level results: Less diverse TCR repertoires were seen in persistent Graves' patients than in newly diagnosed ones.

This clonotype was recorded many times. Antigen unknown. TCR beta libraries were built with iRepertoire HTBI primers and Arm-PCR of CDR3 regions. TCRdb processed the multiplex PCR reads anew with MiXCR; each CDR3 protein has one entry. The sample lists around 500,000 distinct CDR3 sequences; approximately 12% were seen once. Trimming took 4 bases from V and 4 from J, leaving 8 bases between them. There are 13 residues in the CDR3. Noted time point: newly diagnosed GD, antithyroid drugs for less than 3 months. Following extraction of RNA from PBMCs, that RNA was used to make the TCR library. The data were also submitted as part of a second study, on T cells in Graves' hyperthyroidism and ophthalmopathy.

This chain connects TRBV12-3 or TRBV12-4 to TRBJ1-5, with no clear D. Sequenced here: peripheral blood mononuclear cells (PBMCs), sampled at new diagnosis, from a patient treated with antithyroid drugs. The origin of this receptor is a woman in her 30s with Graves disease. The CDR3 reads CASSYSPNQPQHF. CDR3 in DNA: TGTGCCAGCAGTTATAGTCCGAATCAGCCCCAGCATTTT.